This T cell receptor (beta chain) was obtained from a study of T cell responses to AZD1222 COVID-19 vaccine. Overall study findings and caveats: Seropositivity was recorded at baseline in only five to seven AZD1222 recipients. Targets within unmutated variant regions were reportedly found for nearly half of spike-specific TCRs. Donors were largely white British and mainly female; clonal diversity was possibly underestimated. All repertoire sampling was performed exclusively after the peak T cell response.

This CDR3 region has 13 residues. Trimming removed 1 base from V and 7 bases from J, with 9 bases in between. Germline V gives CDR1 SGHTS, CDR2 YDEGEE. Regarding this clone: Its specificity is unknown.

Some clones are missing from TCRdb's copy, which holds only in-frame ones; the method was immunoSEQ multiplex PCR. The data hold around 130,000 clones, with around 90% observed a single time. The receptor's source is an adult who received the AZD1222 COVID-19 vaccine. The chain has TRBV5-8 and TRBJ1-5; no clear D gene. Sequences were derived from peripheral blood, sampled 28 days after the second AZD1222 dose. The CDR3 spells CASSLNLRQPQHF. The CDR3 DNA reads TGTGCCAGCAGCTTGAATTTAAGGCAGCCCCAGCATTTT.